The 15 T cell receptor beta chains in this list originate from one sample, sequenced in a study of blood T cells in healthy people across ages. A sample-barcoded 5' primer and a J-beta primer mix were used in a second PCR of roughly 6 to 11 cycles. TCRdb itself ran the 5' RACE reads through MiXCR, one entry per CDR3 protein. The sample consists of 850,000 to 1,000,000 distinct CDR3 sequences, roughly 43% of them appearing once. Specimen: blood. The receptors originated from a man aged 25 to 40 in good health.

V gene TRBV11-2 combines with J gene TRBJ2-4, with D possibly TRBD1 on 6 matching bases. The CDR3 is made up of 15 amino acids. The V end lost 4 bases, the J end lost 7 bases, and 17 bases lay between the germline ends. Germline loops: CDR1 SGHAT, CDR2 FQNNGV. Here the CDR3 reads CASSSLTGRRNIQYF. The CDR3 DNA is TGTGCCAGCAGCTCTCTAACAGGGCGGAGGAACATTCAGTACTTC. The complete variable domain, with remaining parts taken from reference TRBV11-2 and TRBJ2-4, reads EAGVAQSPRYKIIEKRQSVAFWCNPISGHATLYWYQQILGQGPKLLIQFQNNGVVDDSQLPKDRFSAERLKGVDSTLKIQPAKLEDSAVYLCASSSLTGRRNIQYFGAGTRLSVL.

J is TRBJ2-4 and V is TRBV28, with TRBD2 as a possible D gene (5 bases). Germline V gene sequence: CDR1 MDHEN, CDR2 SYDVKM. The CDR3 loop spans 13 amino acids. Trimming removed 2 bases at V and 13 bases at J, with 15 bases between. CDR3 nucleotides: TGTGCCAGCAGTTTAGAACCCCCGCGCGGGCAGTACTTC. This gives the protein CASSLEPPRGQYF.

CDR3 loop: CASSKALSNSGTQYF. CDR3 DNA sequence: TGTGCCAGCAGCAAAGCGCTTTCAAACAGCGGGACGCAGTATTTT. This sequence joins TRBV21-1 and TRBJ2-3; the D call in the table, TRBD2, was not verified against the DNA. TRBV21-1 represents a pseudogene. CDR3 length: 15 amino acids.

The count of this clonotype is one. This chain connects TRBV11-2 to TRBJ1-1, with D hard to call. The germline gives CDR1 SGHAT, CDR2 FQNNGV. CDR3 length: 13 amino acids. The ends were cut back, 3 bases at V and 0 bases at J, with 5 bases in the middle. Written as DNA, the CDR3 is TGTGCCAGCAGCTTCCTCGTGAACACTGAAGCTTTCTTT. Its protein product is CASSFLVNTEAFF.

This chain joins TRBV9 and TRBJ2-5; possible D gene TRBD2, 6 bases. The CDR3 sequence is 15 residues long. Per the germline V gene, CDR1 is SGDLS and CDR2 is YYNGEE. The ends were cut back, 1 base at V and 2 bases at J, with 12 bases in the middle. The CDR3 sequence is CASSVLATIQETQYF. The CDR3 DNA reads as TGTGCCAGCAGCGTACTAGCGACAATACAAGAGACCCAGTACTTC. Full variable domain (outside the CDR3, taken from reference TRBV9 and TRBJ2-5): DSGVTQTPKHLITATGQRVTLRCSPRSGDLSVYWYQQSLDQGLQFLIQYYNGEERAKGNILERFSAQQFPDLHSELNLSSLELGDSALYFCASSVLATIQETQYFGPGTRLLVL.

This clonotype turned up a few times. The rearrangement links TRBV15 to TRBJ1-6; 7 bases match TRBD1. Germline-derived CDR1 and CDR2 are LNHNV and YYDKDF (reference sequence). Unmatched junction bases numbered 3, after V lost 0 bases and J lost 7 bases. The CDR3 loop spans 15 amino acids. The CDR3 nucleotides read TGTGCCACCAGCAGAGAGACAGGGTTAAATTCACCCCTCCACTTT. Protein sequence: CATSRETGLNSPLHF.

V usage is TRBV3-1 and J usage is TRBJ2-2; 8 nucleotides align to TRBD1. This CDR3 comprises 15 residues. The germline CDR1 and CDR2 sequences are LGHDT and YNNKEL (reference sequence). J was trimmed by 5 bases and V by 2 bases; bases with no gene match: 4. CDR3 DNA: TGTGCCAGCAGCCAAAGAACAGGGGGGACCGGGGAGCTGTTTTTT. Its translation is CASSQRTGGTGELFF.

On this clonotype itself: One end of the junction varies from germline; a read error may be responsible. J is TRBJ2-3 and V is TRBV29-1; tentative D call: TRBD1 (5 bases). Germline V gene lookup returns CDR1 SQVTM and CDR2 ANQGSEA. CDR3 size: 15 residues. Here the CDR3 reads CSVEGAGWSTGTQYF. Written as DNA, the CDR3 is TGCAGCGTTGAGGGCGCAGGGTGGAGCACAGGTACGCAGTATTTT.

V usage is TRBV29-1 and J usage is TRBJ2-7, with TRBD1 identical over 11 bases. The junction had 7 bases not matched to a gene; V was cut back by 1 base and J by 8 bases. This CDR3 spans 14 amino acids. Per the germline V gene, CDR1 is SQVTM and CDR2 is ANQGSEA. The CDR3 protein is CSVEGTGGGFQQYF. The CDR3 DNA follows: TGCAGCGTTGAAGGGACAGGGGGCGGTTTCCAGCAGTACTTC.

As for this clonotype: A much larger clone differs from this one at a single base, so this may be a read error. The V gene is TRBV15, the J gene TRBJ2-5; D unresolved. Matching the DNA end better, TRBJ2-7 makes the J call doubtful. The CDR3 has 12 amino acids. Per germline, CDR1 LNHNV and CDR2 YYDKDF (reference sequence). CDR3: CATSRVGNEQYF. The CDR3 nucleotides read TGTGCCACCAGCAGAGTGGGGAACGAGCAGTACTTC.

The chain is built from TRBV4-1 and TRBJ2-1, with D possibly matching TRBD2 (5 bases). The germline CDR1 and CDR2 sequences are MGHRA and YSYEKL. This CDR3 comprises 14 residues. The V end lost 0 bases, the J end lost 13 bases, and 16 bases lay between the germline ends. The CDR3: CASSQETGDGDQFF. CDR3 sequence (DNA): TGCGCCAGCAGCCAAGAAACCGGGGATGGTGATCAGTTCTTC.

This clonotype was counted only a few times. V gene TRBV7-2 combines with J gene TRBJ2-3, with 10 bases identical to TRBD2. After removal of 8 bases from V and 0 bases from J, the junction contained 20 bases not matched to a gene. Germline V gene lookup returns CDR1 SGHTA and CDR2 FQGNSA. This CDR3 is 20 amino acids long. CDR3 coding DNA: TGTGCCAGCGGACCCTCCCTAAGTAGCGGGGGGAGATCTAGCACAGATACGCAGTATTTT. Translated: CASGPSLSSGGRSSTDTQYF.

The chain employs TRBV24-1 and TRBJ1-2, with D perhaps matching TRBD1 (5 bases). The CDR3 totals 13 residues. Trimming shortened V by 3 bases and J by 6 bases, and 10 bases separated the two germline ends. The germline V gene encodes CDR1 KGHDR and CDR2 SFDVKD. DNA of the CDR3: TGTGCCACCAGTGATGGTGGGGCGGATGGCTACACCTTC. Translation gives CATSDGGADGYTF.

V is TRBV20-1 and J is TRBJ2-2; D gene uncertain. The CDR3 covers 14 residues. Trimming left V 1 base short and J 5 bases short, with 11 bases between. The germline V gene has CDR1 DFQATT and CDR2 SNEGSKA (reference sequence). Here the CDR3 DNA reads TGCAGTGCTAGAGTGGGCACACCGACCGGGGAGCTGTTTTTT. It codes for CSARVGTPTGELFF.

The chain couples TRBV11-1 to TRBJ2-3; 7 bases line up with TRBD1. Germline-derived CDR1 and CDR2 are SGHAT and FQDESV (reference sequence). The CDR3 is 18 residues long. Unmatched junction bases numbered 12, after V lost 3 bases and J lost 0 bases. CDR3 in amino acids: CASSFRDRVGLSTDTQYF. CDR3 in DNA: TGTGCCAGCAGCTTCCGTGACAGGGTGGGGCTGAGCACAGATACGCAGTATTTT.